What follows are 27 T cell receptor beta chains derived from one specimen sequenced in a study of cytomegalovirus exposure and HLA in healthy donors. Primers: 60 Vbeta forward and 13 Jbeta reverse. Assay: immunoSEQ multiplex PCR; the TCRdb copy retains only in-frame clones and omits some. The table has 250,000 to 350,000 clones, 86% seen once; the top ten hold about 4%. Material for sequencing was PBMCs. These receptors were taken from a man aged 40-55 years in good health and CMV-seropositive.

This chain connects TRBV11-2 to TRBJ2-5, with 8 positions matching TRBD2. The CDR3 contains 16 residues. The J segment lost 2 bases and the V segment lost 1 base, leaving 6 bases of the junction unmatched. Germline V gene data show CDR1 as SGHAT and CDR2 as FQNNGV. CDR3 loop: CASSLGSGRSQETQYF. The CDR3 DNA sequence: TGTGCCAGCAGCTTAGGAAGCGGGAGATCACAAGAGACCCAGTACTTC. Looking up the rest from reference TRBV11-2 and TRBJ2-5 gives the full variable domain: EAGVAQSPRYKIIEKRQSVAFWCNPISGHATLYWYQQILGQGPKLLIQFQNNGVVDDSQLPKDRFSAERLKGVDSTLKIQPAKLEDSAVYLCASSLGSGRSQETQYFGPGTRLLVL.

Of note for this clone: Mismatch with germline at one junction end may stem from a read error. This chain joins TRBV7-9 and TRBJ1-5, with a weak D call TRBD1 (6 bases). In germline, CDR1 is SEHNR, CDR2 FQNEAQ (reference sequence). The CDR3 has 16 residues. CDR3 region: CSSSPPGGGAGQPQHF. The CDR3 coding sequence is TGTTCCAGCAGCCCCCCAGGCGGGGGCGCGGGTCAGCCCCAGCATTTT.

The chain uses TRBV9 and TRBJ2-7, with D uncertain. Trimming shortened V by 3 bases and J by 3 bases, and 10 bases separated the two germline ends. The germline gives CDR1 SGDLS, CDR2 YYNGEE. The CDR3 is made up of 13 amino acids. DNA for the CDR3: TGTGCCAGCAGCGGAGACATTTTCTACGAGCAGTACTTC. This encodes CASSGDIFYEQYF.

This clone has just one count. The V gene is TRBV11-1, the J gene TRBJ2-5; D unclear. The germline gives CDR1 SGHAT, CDR2 FQDESV (reference sequence). Trimming took 5 bases from V and 0 from J, leaving 4 bases between them. The CDR3 has 12 residues. CDR3 protein: CASSLNQETQYF. The CDR3 coding sequence is TGTGCCAGCAGCCTAAACCAAGAGACCCAGTACTTC.

The chain joins TRBV27 to TRBJ2-1, with TRBD2 identical over 9 bases. This CDR3 has 16 amino acids. The ends lost 2 bases at V and 0 bases at J; junction bases unmatched: 2. Germline V gene sequence: CDR1 MNHEY, CDR2 SMNVEV (reference sequence). The CDR3 loop is CASSLGLAPSYNEQFF. The CDR3 nucleotides are TGTGCCAGCAGTTTAGGACTAGCGCCCTCCTACAATGAGCAGTTCTTC.

The J gene is TRBJ1-1, the V gene TRBV5-6, with 10 bases fitting TRBD1. The germline V gene has CDR1 SGHDT and CDR2 YYEEEE. V was clipped by 4 bases and J by 9 bases; unmatched bases: 9. The CDR3 runs 14 residues. Here the CDR3 DNA reads TGTGCCAGCAGCCTCGACAGGGGGCAACAAAAAGCTTTCTTT. Residues: CASSLDRGQQKAFF.

The chain recombines TRBV7-8 with TRBJ2-1; the match to TRBD2 covers 10 bases. J lost 1 base, V lost 2 bases, and 8 bases had no gene match. The CDR3 runs 18 residues. Germline V gene lookup returns CDR1 SGHVS and CDR2 FQNEAQ. As DNA, the CDR3 is TGTGCCAGCAGCTTACCTTCTAGCGGGAGTCCGTCCTACAATGAGCAGTTCTTC. Residues: CASSLPSSGSPSYNEQFF.

CDR3 in amino acids: CASSGGRTYEQYF. The CDR3, as DNA: TGTGCCAGCAGTGGGGGGCGAACCTACGAGCAGTACTTC. The chain recombines TRBV25-1 with TRBJ2-7; weak D call: TRBD1 (6 bases). CDR3 length: 13 amino acids. The V and J ends lost 4 bases and 2 bases respectively, with 9 bases between them. Germline V gene data show CDR1 as MGHDK and CDR2 as SYGVNS.

The chain carries TRBV9 and TRBJ1-2, with 7 bases that match TRBD1. The CDR3 is 15 residues long. V was pared by 4 bases and J by 4 bases, with 10 bases of the junction left unmatched. Germline V lookup: CDR1 SGDLS, CDR2 YYNGEE. CDR3: CASSKSTGFVYGYTF. The CDR3 DNA reads as TGTGCCAGCAGCAAATCGACAGGGTTTGTCTATGGCTACACCTTC.

J is TRBJ2-1 and V is TRBV27, with TRBD2 matching 11 bases. Germline V gene lookup returns CDR1 MNHEY and CDR2 SMNVEV (reference sequence). Trimming removed 4 bases from V and 6 bases from J; junction bases left unmatched: 14. The CDR3 is made up of 18 amino acids. The CDR3 nucleotides read TGTGCCAGCAGTTCCCCTTCCTCGACTAGCGGGAACCCCAATGAGCAGTTCTTC. The encoded protein is CASSSPSSTSGNPNEQFF.

The genes are TRBV11-2 and TRBJ1-1, with 7 nucleotides matching TRBD1. CDR1 is SGHAT and CDR2 is FQNNGV in the germline V gene. V lost 2 bases to trimming and J lost 6 bases; unmatched junction nucleotides: 6. CDR3 length equals 14 residues. CDR3 coding DNA: TGTGCCAGCAGCTTACCCCGACAGGGCCCTGAAGCTTTCTTT. Translation gives CASSLPRQGPEAFF.

This chain uses TRBV7-9 with TRBJ2-7, with 9 bases lining up with TRBD2. In germline, CDR1 is SEHNR, CDR2 FQNEAQ (reference sequence). With 0 bases clipped from V and 6 bases from J, the junction kept 6 bases outside the gene matches. The CDR3 totals 15 residues. In nucleotides, the CDR3 is TGTGCCAGCAGCTTAGCGATAGCGGGAGCGGGCGAGCAGTACTTC. Translating it yields CASSLAIAGAGEQYF.

This chain connects TRBV7-9 to TRBJ2-7; D might be TRBD1 (5 bases). The V gene's germline CDR1 is SEHNR and CDR2 FQNEAQ (reference sequence). The CDR3 has 13 residues. The V and J ends lost 6 bases and 1 base respectively, with 10 bases between them. The chain's CDR3 is CASRGTGSYEQYF. The CDR3 DNA is TGTGCCAGCAGGGGAACAGGATCCTACGAGCAGTACTTC. The variable domain in full, completed from reference TRBV7-9 and TRBJ2-7, reads DTGVSQNPRHKITKRGQNVTFRCDPISEHNRLYWYRQTLGQGPEFLTYFQNEAQLEKSRLLSDRFSAERPKGSFSTLEIQRTEQGDSAMYLCASRGTGSYEQYFGPGTRLTVT.

J is TRBJ2-3 and V is TRBV5-6; no firm D call. CDR3 size: 15 residues. Germline CDR1 and CDR2: SGHDT and YYEEEE. V was trimmed by 0 bases and J by 1 base, leaving 9 bases between them. The CDR3 spells CASSLAPVGTDTQYF. CDR3 nucleotide sequence: TGTGCCAGCAGCTTGGCCCCTGTTGGCACAGATACGCAGTATTTT.

The J gene is TRBJ2-7, the V gene TRBV28; 10 nucleotides match TRBD1. This CDR3 comprises 14 residues. Germline trimming cut 6 bases from V and 2 bases from J; bases unmatched to any gene: 4. CDR1 is MDHEN, CDR2 SYDVKM, per germline. CDR3 sequence reads: CASSGQGVPYEQYF. In DNA, the CDR3 is TGTGCCAGCAGCGGACAGGGGGTCCCCTACGAGCAGTACTTC.

The V and J genes are TRBV7-2 and TRBJ1-5, with 9 nucleotides matching TRBD1. The germline CDR1 and CDR2 sequences are SGHTA and FQGNSA. V lost 5 bases to trimming and J lost 2 bases; unmatched junction nucleotides: 4. The CDR3 has 15 residues. CDR3 amino acids: CASSEQGAGNQPQHF. The CDR3 bases are TGTGCCAGCAGCGAACAGGGGGCTGGCAATCAGCCCCAGCATTTT.

The rearrangement uses TRBV11-2 and TRBJ1-5; no clear D gene. Germline V gives CDR1 SGHAT, CDR2 FQNNGV. The CDR3 extends over 15 amino acids. V dropped 3 bases and J dropped 4 bases, with 13 bases sitting between them. The chain's CDR3 is CASSLAAGLNQPQHF. Written as DNA, the CDR3 is TGTGCCAGCAGCTTGGCCGCTGGACTTAATCAGCCCCAGCATTTT.

The chain is built from TRBV2 and TRBJ2-3; 8 bases agree with TRBD2. The germline gives CDR1 SNHLY, CDR2 FYNNEI. V was pared by 6 bases and J by 0 bases, with 8 bases of the junction left unmatched. This CDR3 comprises 16 residues. The CDR3: CASRFVTGGSTDTQYF. CDR3 bases: TGTGCCAGCAGGTTTGTCACGGGAGGGAGCACAGATACGCAGTATTTT. Together with reference TRBV2 and TRBJ2-3, the CDR3 gives the full variable domain: EPEVTQTPSHQVTQMGQEVILRCVPISNHLYFYWYRQILGQKVEFLVSFYNNEISEKSEIFDDQFSVERPDGSNFTLKIRSTKLEDSAMYFCASRFVTGGSTDTQYFGPGTRLTVL.

The chain has TRBV9 and TRBJ2-1; TRBD2 agrees at 8 bases. Trimming cost V 3 bases and J 10 bases; bases outside gene matches: 12. CDR3 length: 15 amino acids. CDR1 and CDR2 from the germline V gene are SGDLS and YYNGEE. The CDR3 loop is CASSGLAGYPTEQFF. The CDR3 DNA follows: TGTGCCAGCAGCGGCCTAGCGGGCTACCCTACGGAGCAGTTCTTC.

The chain combines TRBV5-8 with TRBJ2-7; 7 nucleotides line up with TRBD1. CDR1 and CDR2 (germline): SGHTS, YDEGEE. The CDR3 contains 14 residues. The junction had 6 bases not matched to a gene; V was cut back by 1 base and J by 5 bases. CDR3 sequence: CASSLSQGIHEQYF. CDR3 in DNA: TGTGCCAGCAGCTTGTCACAGGGGATACACGAGCAGTACTTC.

The CDR3 coding sequence is TGTGCTAGTGGTTTGGACAGCTTCATGAACACTGAAGCTTTCTTT. It codes for CASGLDSFMNTEAFF. V is TRBV12-5 and J is TRBJ1-1; D uncertain. The CDR3 length is 15 residues. CDR1 is LGHNT and CDR2 is FRNRAP in the germline V gene. The V end lost 1 base, the J end lost 0 bases, and 9 bases lay between the germline ends.

The rearrangement links TRBV28 to TRBJ1-5; 7 bases align to TRBD1. Germline trimming cut 5 bases from V and 4 bases from J; bases unmatched to any gene: 8. Looked up from germline, CDR1 is MDHEN and CDR2 is SYDVKM. CDR3 length: 15 residues. The CDR3 DNA sequence: TGTGCCAGCAGTCCCGACAGGGTGGGAAATCAGCCCCAGCATTTT. It encodes CASSPDRVGNQPQHF.

The rearrangement links TRBV28 to TRBJ1-1, with 7 bases that match TRBD1. Trimming took 10 bases from V and 4 from J; bases not matched to a gene: 9. Germline V lookup: CDR1 MDHEN, CDR2 SYDVKM. This CDR3 is 13 amino acids long. The chain's CDR3 is CAITLTGFTEAFF. DNA of the CDR3: TGTGCCATCACCCTGACAGGGTTCACTGAAGCTTTCTTT.

V and J are TRBV5-3 and TRBJ2-7, with D maybe TRBD1 (6 bases). TRBV5-3 is placed among ORFs of uncertain function. V was cut by 2 bases and J by 2 bases, with 11 bases left in between. CDR3 length: 14 amino acids. CDR3 region: CARSFRRGTYEQYF. In DNA form, the CDR3 reads TGTGCCAGAAGCTTTCGCAGGGGCACCTACGAGCAGTACTTC.

The CDR3 nucleotides are TGTGCCAGCAGTGCACGGAGGGACAGGGGGCGCGAGCAGTACTTC. It codes for CASSARRDRGREQYF. The chain recombines TRBV27 with TRBJ2-5; TRBD1 matches 12 bases. The J call is uncertain, as TRBJ2-7 better fits the DNA end. The CDR3 length is 15 residues. Germline CDR1 reads MNHEY; CDR2 reads SMNVEV (reference sequence).

This chain joins TRBV10-1 and TRBJ2-2; 7 positions match TRBD2. The CDR3 covers 15 residues. Germline CDR1 is WNHNN and CDR2 is SYGVQD (reference sequence). CDR3 nucleotides: TGCGCGGGGGGGGAGTTTGGGCTGAACACCGGGGAGCTGTTTTTT. Translation gives CAGGEFGLNTGELFF.

This sequence joins TRBV2 and TRBJ2-2, with 8 bases identical to TRBD2. Germline lookup yields CDR1 SNHLY and CDR2 FYNNEI. CDR3 length equals 15 residues. The V gene end was trimmed by 8 bases and the J gene end by 0 bases; junction bases not matched to a gene: 5. As DNA, the CDR3 is TGTGCCAGCGCCACTAGCGGTGCGAACACCGGGGAGCTGTTTTTT. This gives the protein CASATSGANTGELFF.